This is a list of T cell receptor beta chains from one sample in a study of T cell repertoires in cytomegalovirus infection. These TCRs are of unknown antigen specificity. TCRdb analysed the reads with MiXCR anew, one entry per CDR3 protein. Of some 940,000 distinct CDR3 sequences listed, 30% to 40% are singletons. This material consisted of cultured CD8+ T cells from PBMCs, taken from culture after CMV antigen stimulation. These receptors were taken from a human donor in good health (CMV status not recorded). Some clones in this sample may be carry-over from other donors' samples. CDR3s include the opening cysteine and the closing phenylalanine or tryptophan. A D gene is named only where the DNA matches it firmly. The listing skips clone size in some rows; elsewhere it reads once, few, many or a size class.

TRBV27	NA	TRBJ1-1	NA	TGTGCCAGCAGTTCTCTGAAGGACATTAATAGAGGAGTGAACACTGAAGCTTTCTTT	CASSSLKDINRGVNTEAFF
TRBV6-1	NA	TRBJ2-2	NA	TGTGCCAGCAGTGAAGAAGGGGTCGGTCTCGGGGAGCTGTTTTTT	CASSEEGVGLGELFF
TRBV5-1	NA	TRBJ2-1	NA	TGCGCCAGCGGCTTGCTGACTAGTTCCTACAATGAGCAGTTCTTC	CASGLLTSSYNEQFF
TRBV7-8	NA	TRBJ2-5	NA	TGTGCCAGTCGACTAGTGGGAGACCAAGAGACCCAGTACTTC	CASRLVGDQETQYF
TRBV6-2/TRBV6-3	TRBD2	TRBJ2-1	NA	TGTGCCAGCAGTTACATATTAGCGGGGGCTTACAATGAGCAGTTCTTC	CASSYILAGAYNEQFF
TRBV9	NA	TRBJ1-4	NA	TGTGCCAGCAGCGTAGACACCGCAACTAATGAAAAACTGTTTTTT	CASSVDTATNEKLFF
TRBV27	TRBD1	TRBJ2-5	few	TGTGCCAGCAGTACTCGCGACAGGGCCCACTCCCTTCAAGAGACCCAGTACTTC	CASSTRDRAHSLQETQYF
TRBV4-1	NA	TRBJ2-6	few	TGCGCCAGCAGCCAAGTCTGGGGGAGCTCTGGGGCCAACGTCCTGACTTTC	CASSQVWGSSGANVLTF
TRBV3-1	NA	TRBJ2-5	NA	TGTGCCAGCAGCCAACCATGGGGAGGAGAAGAGACCCAGTACTTC	CASSQPWGGEETQYF
TRBV7-2	NA	TRBJ1-4	many	TGTGCCAGCAGCTTAGTGCTGAGGGCGTCACTGTTTTTT	CASSLVLRASLFF
TRBV24-1	TRBD2	TRBJ2-5	few	TGTGCCACCAGTGACGGGGGGACTAGCGAGTTCCAAGAGACCCAGTACTTC	CATSDGGTSEFQETQYF
TRBV11-1	NA	TRBJ2-1	NA	TGTGCCAGCAGCTTTTCGAACGGCTCCTACAATGAGCAGTTCTTC	CASSFSNGSYNEQFF
TRBV12-3/TRBV12-4	NA	TRBJ1-1	many	TGTGCCAGCAGTTTTGGGGATATGAACACTGAAGCTTTCTTT	CASSFGDMNTEAFF
TRBV10-3	NA	TRBJ1-1	many	TGTGCCATCAGTGAGTCAGGTCAGGGAAACACTGAAGCTTTCTTT	CAISESGQGNTEAFF
TRBV7-2	NA	TRBJ2-2	few	TGTGCCAGCAGCCCGGGATGGGGAGAGCTGTTTTTT	CASSPGWGELFF
TRBV7-2	NA	TRBJ2-3	many	TGTGCCAGCAGCTTCCCCGGGTCCACAGATACGCAGTATTTT	CASSFPGSTDTQYF
TRBV27	NA	TRBJ2-1	NA	TGTGCCAGCAGTCAAACGACAGATTTTATAATCTCCTACAATGAGCAGTTCTTC	CASSQTTDFIISYNEQFF
TRBV2	NA	TRBJ2-5	NA	TGTGCCAGCAGTGAATTCCAGGTAGAGACCCAGTACTTC	CASSEFQVETQYF
TRBV7-6	TRBD2	TRBJ2-1	many	TGTGCCAGCAGCTCCGGGACTAGCGGGGGGCTCCCCCAAGGGGAGCAGTTCTTC	CASSSGTSGGLPQGEQFF
TRBV4-1	TRBD1	TRBJ2-1	NA	TGCGCCAGCAGCCAAGAGACAGGGGGCTTAGGATTAGACAATGAGCAGTTCTTC	CASSQETGGLGLDNEQFF
TRBV5-1	NA	TRBJ1-1	NA	TGCGCCAGCAGCTGGAGGTCAGGGAACACTGAAGCTTTCTTT	CASSWRSGNTEAFF
TRBV12-3/TRBV12-4	NA	TRBJ1-1	NA	TGTGCCAGCAGTCCCGACACGATTGAAGCTTTCTTT	CASSPDTIEAFF
TRBV28	NA	TRBJ2-2	NA	TGTGCTGGATGGGACTTCGGGGAGCTGTTTTTT	CAGWDFGELFF
TRBV18	NA	TRBJ1-2	NA	TGTGCCAGCTCGGAAGGGGCTCTCCTCTGGGACAACTTTAACTATGGCTACACCTTC	CASSEGALLWDNFNYGYTF
TRBV7-2	TRBD2	TRBJ2-1	many	TGTGCCAGCAGCCCTGAGCGGGGTCAGTCCCATGAGCAGTTCTTC	CASSPERGQSHEQFF
TRBV7-9	NA	TRBJ2-4	few	TGTGCCAGCAGCTTAGGAGGAGGAGCAAACATTCAGTACTTT	CASSLGGGANIQYF
TRBV3-1	NA	TRBJ1-1	NA	TGTGCCAGCAGCCAAGAACTGGGATGGAACACTGAAGCTTTCTTT	CASSQELGWNTEAFF
TRBV4-1	NA	TRBJ2-5	NA	TGCGCCAGCAGCCAAGATCGGGCAGGACTGGAGACCCAGTACTTC	CASSQDRAGLETQYF
TRBV5-6	NA	TRBJ1-1	NA	TGTGCCAGCAACCAGGGGCTGGGGGGGGAAGCTTTCTTT	CASNQGLGGEAFF
TRBV6-5	NA	TRBJ1-1	many	TGTGCCAGCAGTTACTCGGCCCTGAACACTGAAGCTTTCTTT	CASSYSALNTEAFF
TRBV27	TRBD1	TRBJ2-5	few	TGTGCCAGCAGTCCCCTACCGGACAGGCCCCAAGAGACCCAGTACTTC	CASSPLPDRPQETQYF
TRBV5-1	TRBD1	TRBJ2-7	NA	TGCGCCAGCAGCACGGGACAGGGGAGGAACGAGCAGTACTTC	CASSTGQGRNEQYF
TRBV27	NA	TRBJ1-1	few	TGTGCCAGCACCTCGGGGGGTTGGAACACTGAAGCTTTCTTT	CASTSGGWNTEAFF
TRBV29-1	NA	TRBJ1-1	NA	TGCAGCGCTCAAGAGGACAGCACTGAAGCTTTCTTT	CSAQEDSTEAFF
TRBV12-3/TRBV12-4	TRBD1	TRBJ1-5	NA	TGTGCCAGCAGTTTTTCACAGGGGAAGCCCCAGCATTTT	CASSFSQGKPQHF
TRBV7-2	NA	TRBJ2-1	many	TGTGCCAGCAGCTTTTCGATTTATAGCGTGAGCTCCTACAATGAGCAGTTCTTC	CASSFSIYSVSSYNEQFF
TRBV7-3	TRBD1	TRBJ2-2	NA	TGTGCCAGCAGCTTGCCCCGGGACAGGGTGTCCACCGGGGAGCTGTTTTTT	CASSLPRDRVSTGELFF
TRBV29-1	NA	TRBJ2-1	NA	TGCAGCGGGGGTCACAGCTCCTACAATGAGCAGTTCTTC	CSGGHSSYNEQFF
TRBV12-3/TRBV12-4	NA	TRBJ2-3	NA	TGTGCCACCCGGGCCCTAATGGATACGCAGTATTTT	CATRALMDTQYF
TRBV6-1	TRBD2	TRBJ2-3	NA	TGTGCCAGCAGTGTTTGGTTAGCGGGGGTGAGCACAGATACGCAGTATTTT	CASSVWLAGVSTDTQYF
TRBV7-9	TRBD1	TRBJ1-1	many	TGTGCCAGCAGCTCTCAGGGGGCTGATCGAACTGAAGCTTTCTTT	CASSSQGADRTEAFF
TRBV5-1	TRBD1	TRBJ1-1	NA	TGCGCCAGCAGCTTGGTTCGACAGGGGGACACTGAAGCTTTCTTT	CASSLVRQGDTEAFF
TRBV4-1	NA	TRBJ1-1	many	TGCGCCAGCAGCCAAGATCTTGTGACGGGGAACACTGAAGCTTTCTTT	CASSQDLVTGNTEAFF
TRBV15	TRBD2	TRBJ2-3	NA	TGTGCCACCAGGGGGACTAGGGCCTTGACAGGAACAGATACGCAGTATTTT	CATRGTRALTGTDTQYF
TRBV23-1	NA	TRBJ1-1	once	TGCGCCAGCAGTCAAGGTAAATACAGCCCGAACACTGAAGCTTTCTTT	CASSQGKYSPNTEAFF
TRBV7-6	TRBD2	TRBJ2-5	once	TGTGCCAGCAGCCCGGGACTAGAGGAGTTCCAAGAGACCCAGTACTTC	CASSPGLEEFQETQYF
TRBV6-2/TRBV6-3	NA	TRBJ2-4	few	TGTGCCAGCGGGGGACACCCGCGGGCCAAAAACATTCAGTACTTC	CASGGHPRAKNIQYF
TRBV5-1	NA	TRBJ2-1	NA	TGCGCCAGCAGCTTGGCTCCGCCCGCGGGGCACAATGAGCATTTCTTC	CASSLAPPAGHNEHFF
TRBV5-1	NA	TRBJ1-4	NA	TGCGCCAGCAGCTTTGCCGGGGACTACTGGAGTGAAAAACTGTTTTTT	CASSFAGDYWSEKLFF
TRBV7-9	NA	TRBJ2-1	many	TGTGCCAGCAGCTTAGTTCGGCAAGACAATGAGCAGTTCTTC	CASSLVRQDNEQFF